This T cell receptor beta chain is from a study of cytomegalovirus exposure and HLA in healthy donors. Study-level background: Per a later analysis, the roughly 670 first-cohort and 95 to 150 validation repertoires shared one platform.

Method: immunoSEQ multiplex PCR; TCRdb's copy keeps in-frame clones and lacks some. This sample has about 130,000 clones, with around 80% found just once. This clone was counted only a few times. Its antigen is undetermined. Study-wide points: Researchers counted 180 or so TCR beta chains as cytomegalovirus-associated.

The germline V and J ends were trimmed by 1 base and 4 bases, with 11 bases remaining between them. CDR1 and CDR2 (germline): SGHRS, YFSETQ. The CDR3 runs to 14 residues. The specimen sequenced was PBMCs. This rearrangement joins TRBV5-1 to TRBJ1-1; unclear D gene. The TCR originated in a man aged 25-45 years in good health and CMV-seropositive. CDR3 bases: TGCGCCAGCAGCTTGAGTACAGCACCCACTGAAGCTTTCTTT. It encodes CASSLSTAPTEAFF. Complete variable domain (other parts from reference TRBV5-1 and TRBJ1-1): KAGVTQTPRYLIKTRGQQVTLSCSPISGHRSVSWYQQTPGQGLQFLFEYFSETQRNKGNFPGRFSGRQFSNSRSEMNVSTLELGDSALYLCASSLSTAPTEAFFGQGTRLTVV.